This TCR beta chain is drawn from a study of OX40 agonist ivuxolimab in advanced cancers. At the level of the study: The eligibility criteria allowed prior anti-PD-1, anti-PD-L1 or anti-CTLA-4 therapy, and approximately 38% had some. Whole-study findings and limits: Antigen specificity remained undetermined for the expanded peripheral T cells. There was clonal expansion of CD4+ and CD8+ blood T cells by week 6 at 0.1 to 3.0 mg/kg.

In regard to this clone: Its cognate antigen is unknown.

The repertoire was sequenced with immunoSEQ multiplex PCR; TCRdb's copy has only in-frame clones and lacks some. The sample holds tens of thousands of clones; almost 85% are singletons and the top ten take approximately 1.3%. Here the sequenced sample was CD4+ or CD8+ T cells sorted from blood, taken in a trial of the OX40 agonist ivuxolimab. This receptor was taken from an adult with an advanced solid tumor such as melanoma, head and neck, liver or kidney cancer.

The CDR3 protein is CASSISGRTEAFF. The CDR3 DNA is TGTGCCAGTAGTATAAGTGGGCGGACTGAAGCTTTCTTT. This chain uses TRBV19 with TRBJ1-1, with unresolved D. CDR3 length equals 13 residues. CDR1 is LNHDA and CDR2 is SQIVND in the germline V gene (reference sequence). V gave up 2 bases and J gave up 5 bases, with 9 bases separating them.